This is a list of T cell receptor beta chains from one sample in a study of T cell repertoires in cytomegalovirus infection. One entry per CDR3 protein results from TCRdb running MiXCR on the reads. Counted here are 200,000 to 250,000 distinct CDR3 sequences, approximately 22% occurring once; the ten biggest clones make up 15% to 20%. The sequencing input was CD8+ T cells from PBMCs. These TCRs come from a human donor in good health (CMV status not recorded). Some clones in this sample may be carry-over from other donors' samples. CDR3s include the opening cysteine and the closing phenylalanine or tryptophan. D genes are given only for firm matches. Rows give clone size only sometimes, using once, few, many, or a class for an expanded clone.

d_gene: NA; j_gene: TRBJ2-7; v_gene: TRBV20-1; abundance: NA; CDR3aa: CSASGDGSYEQYF; CDR3nt: TGCAGTGCTAGCGGGGACGGCTCCTACGAGCAGTACTTC
d_gene: NA; j_gene: TRBJ1-2; v_gene: TRBV28; abundance: few; CDR3aa: CASSLGSLGYGYTF; CDR3nt: TGTGCCAGCAGCCTCGGGTCTTTGGGCTATGGCTACACCTTC
d_gene: TRBD2; j_gene: TRBJ2-5; v_gene: TRBV6-2/TRBV6-3; abundance: many; CDR3aa: CASSYYGLAKTQYF; CDR3nt: TGTGCCAGCAGTTATTACGGACTAGCGAAGACCCAGTACTTC
d_gene: TRBD1; j_gene: TRBJ2-7; v_gene: TRBV6-2/TRBV6-3; abundance: NA; CDR3aa: CASTRGPTYEQYF; CDR3nt: TGTGCCAGCACCAGGGGGCCGACCTACGAGCAGTACTTC
d_gene: NA; j_gene: TRBJ2-7; v_gene: TRBV7-6; abundance: many; CDR3aa: CASSKTVMGEQYF; CDR3nt: TGTGCCAGCAGCAAAACAGTGATGGGGGAGCAGTACTTC
d_gene: NA; j_gene: TRBJ2-1; v_gene: TRBV7-9; abundance: few; CDR3aa: CALHRGGAYNEQFF; CDR3nt: TGTGCCCTTCATAGGGGGGGGGCCTACAATGAGCAGTTCTTC
d_gene: TRBD1; j_gene: TRBJ1-2; v_gene: TRBV28; abundance: many; CDR3aa: CASSLTDRVRYGYTF; CDR3nt: TGTGCCAGCAGTTTAACCGACAGGGTTCGGTATGGCTACACCTTC
d_gene: NA; j_gene: TRBJ2-2; v_gene: TRBV7-6; abundance: few; CDR3aa: CASRPGLYPTGELFF; CDR3nt: TGTGCCAGCAGACCTGGACTGTACCCTACCGGGGAGCTGTTTTTT
d_gene: TRBD1; j_gene: TRBJ2-2; v_gene: TRBV13; abundance: few; CDR3aa: CASSFHDRASTGELFF; CDR3nt: TGTGCCAGCAGCTTTCACGACAGGGCTTCCACCGGGGAGCTGTTTTTT
d_gene: NA; j_gene: TRBJ1-1; v_gene: TRBV10-3; abundance: few; CDR3aa: CAISEGYMNTEAFF; CDR3nt: TGTGCCATCAGTGAGGGCTACATGAACACTGAAGCTTTCTTT
d_gene: TRBD1; j_gene: TRBJ1-1; v_gene: TRBV15; abundance: NA; CDR3aa: CATSRDPRDRGLDTETFF; CDR3nt: TGTGCCACCAGCAGAGATCCCCGGGACAGGGGGCTGGACACTGAAACTTTCTTT
d_gene: TRBD2; j_gene: TRBJ2-1; v_gene: TRBV20-1; abundance: NA; CDR3aa: CSAGGVAGVSSYNEQFF; CDR3nt: TGCAGTGCGGGCGGGGTAGCGGGGGTAAGCTCCTACAATGAGCAGTTCTTC
d_gene: NA; j_gene: TRBJ2-2; v_gene: TRBV7-2; abundance: NA; CDR3aa: CASSLEAYTGELFF; CDR3nt: TGTGCCAGTTCCCTTGAGGCCTACACCGGGGAGCTGTTTTTT
d_gene: NA; j_gene: TRBJ2-3; v_gene: TRBV7-9; abundance: NA; CDR3aa: CASDESTLVSTDTQYF; CDR3nt: TGTGCCAGCGACGAGTCAACCCTAGTTAGCACAGATACGCAGTATTTT
d_gene: NA; j_gene: TRBJ1-6; v_gene: TRBV7-2; abundance: many; CDR3aa: CASSLEGVSSYNSPLHF; CDR3nt: TGTGCCAGCAGCTTAGAGGGGGTGAGCTCCTATAATTCACCCCTCCACTTT
d_gene: TRBD2; j_gene: TRBJ2-3; v_gene: TRBV7-4; abundance: NA; CDR3aa: CASRLAGGFTDTQYF; CDR3nt: TGTGCCAGCAGACTAGCGGGGGGTTTTACAGATACGCAGTATTTT
d_gene: NA; j_gene: TRBJ1-6; v_gene: TRBV14; abundance: few; CDR3aa: CASSQTTGFNSPLHF; CDR3nt: TGTGCCAGCAGCCAGACGACAGGCTTTAATTCACCCCTCCACTTT
d_gene: NA; j_gene: TRBJ2-4; v_gene: TRBV7-2; abundance: many; CDR3aa: CASSLGRVAKNIQYF; CDR3nt: TGTGCCAGCAGCTTAGGACGGGTAGCCAAAAACATTCAGTACTTC
d_gene: TRBD1; j_gene: TRBJ1-2; v_gene: TRBV19; abundance: NA; CDR3aa: CASSYRGENGYTF; CDR3nt: TGTGCCAGTAGCTACAGGGGAGAGAACGGCTACACCTTC
d_gene: NA; j_gene: TRBJ2-2; v_gene: TRBV19; abundance: many; CDR3aa: CASSIVTRGELFF; CDR3nt: TGTGCCAGTAGTATAGTTACACGGGGGGAGCTGTTTTTT
d_gene: TRBD2; j_gene: TRBJ2-3; v_gene: TRBV9; abundance: few; CDR3aa: CASSLSGANTDTQYF; CDR3nt: TGTGCCAGCAGCCTTAGCGGGGCCAACACAGATACGCAGTATTTT
d_gene: NA; j_gene: TRBJ2-1; v_gene: TRBV2; abundance: NA; CDR3aa: CASSGTTGSSGNEQFF; CDR3nt: TGTGCCAGCAGTGGGACCACAGGGAGCTCTGGGAATGAGCAGTTCTTC
d_gene: NA; j_gene: TRBJ2-7; v_gene: TRBV12-3/TRBV12-4; abundance: many; CDR3aa: CASSLPGSEQYF; CDR3nt: TGTGCCAGCAGTTTACCGGGGTCCGAGCAGTACTTC
d_gene: TRBD1; j_gene: TRBJ2-7; v_gene: TRBV7-9; abundance: NA; CDR3aa: CASSKEGQALEQYF; CDR3nt: TGTGCCAGCAGCAAAGAGGGACAGGCTCTCGAGCAGTACTTC
d_gene: TRBD2; j_gene: TRBJ2-5; v_gene: TRBV7-8; abundance: NA; CDR3aa: CASSPTSGEETQYF; CDR3nt: TGTGCCAGCAGCCCGACTAGCGGGGAAGAGACCCAGTACTTC
d_gene: NA; j_gene: TRBJ2-5; v_gene: TRBV28; abundance: few; CDR3aa: CASSFHQVGIETQYF; CDR3nt: TGTGCCAGCAGTTTCCACCAGGTTGGGATCGAGACCCAGTACTTC
d_gene: NA; j_gene: TRBJ1-1; v_gene: TRBV4-1; abundance: NA; CDR3aa: CASSQDRVENTEAFF; CDR3nt: TGCGCCAGCAGCCAAGATAGGGTCGAGAACACTGAAGCTTTCTTT
d_gene: NA; j_gene: TRBJ2-5; v_gene: TRBV12-3/TRBV12-4; abundance: many; CDR3aa: CASSRTALKETQYF; CDR3nt: TGTGCCAGCAGCCGGACAGCCCTAAAGGAGACCCAGTACTTC
d_gene: NA; j_gene: TRBJ1-1; v_gene: TRBV20-1; abundance: NA; CDR3aa: CSASIGGTEAFF; CDR3nt: TGCAGTGCTAGTATAGGGGGGACTGAAGCTTTCTTT
d_gene: NA; j_gene: TRBJ2-1; v_gene: TRBV4-1; abundance: NA; CDR3aa: CASSQGVSPQWNEQFF; CDR3nt: TGCGCCAGCAGCCAAGGTGTGTCCCCCCAATGGAATGAGCAGTTCTTC
d_gene: NA; j_gene: TRBJ2-7; v_gene: TRBV28; abundance: many; CDR3aa: CASSLTVSYEQYF; CDR3nt: TGTGCCAGCAGTTTGACTGTTTCCTACGAGCAGTACTTC
d_gene: NA; j_gene: TRBJ1-1; v_gene: TRBV13; abundance: few; CDR3aa: CASSLRQGTEAFF; CDR3nt: TGTGCCAGCAGCTTACGTCAGGGGACTGAAGCTTTCTTT
d_gene: NA; j_gene: TRBJ1-4; v_gene: TRBV7-8; abundance: NA; CDR3aa: CASSLVGGVKEKLFF; CDR3nt: TGTGCCAGCAGCTTAGTTGGGGGAGTCAAGGAAAAACTGTTTTTT